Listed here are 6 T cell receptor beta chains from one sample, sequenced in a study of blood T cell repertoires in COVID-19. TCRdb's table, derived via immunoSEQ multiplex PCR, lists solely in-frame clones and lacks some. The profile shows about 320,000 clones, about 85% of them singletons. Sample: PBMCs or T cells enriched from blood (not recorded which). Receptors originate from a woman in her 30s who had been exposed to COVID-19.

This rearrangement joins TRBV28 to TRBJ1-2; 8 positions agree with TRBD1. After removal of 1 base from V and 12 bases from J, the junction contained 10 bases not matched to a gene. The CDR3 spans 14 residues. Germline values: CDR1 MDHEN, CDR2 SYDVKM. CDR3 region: CASSLLQGAGKNTF. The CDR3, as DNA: TGTGCCAGCAGTTTATTGCAGGGGGCGGGGAAAAACACCTTC.

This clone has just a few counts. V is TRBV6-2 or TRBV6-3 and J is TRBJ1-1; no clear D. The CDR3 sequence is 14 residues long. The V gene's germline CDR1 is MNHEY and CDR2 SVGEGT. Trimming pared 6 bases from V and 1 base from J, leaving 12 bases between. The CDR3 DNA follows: TGTGCCAGCAGCTCGACCCGAGGGAACACTGAAGCTTTCTTT. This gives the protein CASSSTRGNTEAFF.

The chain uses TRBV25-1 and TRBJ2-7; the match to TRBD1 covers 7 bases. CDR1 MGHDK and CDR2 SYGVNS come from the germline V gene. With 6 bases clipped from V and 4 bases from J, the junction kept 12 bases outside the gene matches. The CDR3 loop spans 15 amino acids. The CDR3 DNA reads TGTGCCAGCAGCGCACTTGACAGGGTGGATTACGAGCAGTACTTC. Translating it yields CASSALDRVDYEQYF.

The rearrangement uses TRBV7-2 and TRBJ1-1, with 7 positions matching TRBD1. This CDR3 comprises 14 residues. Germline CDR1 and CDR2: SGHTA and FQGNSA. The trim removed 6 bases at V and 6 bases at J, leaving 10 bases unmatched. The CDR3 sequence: CASRPGTVYSEAFF. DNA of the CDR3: TGTGCCAGCAGACCTGGGACAGTATACTCTGAAGCTTTCTTT.

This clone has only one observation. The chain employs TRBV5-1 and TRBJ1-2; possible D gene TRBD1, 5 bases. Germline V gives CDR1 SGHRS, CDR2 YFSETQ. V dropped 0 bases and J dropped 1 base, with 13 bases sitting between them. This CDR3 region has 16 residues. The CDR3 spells CASSLEWGVVNYGYTF. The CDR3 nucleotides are TGCGCCAGCAGCTTGGAGTGGGGGGTCGTTAACTATGGCTACACCTTC. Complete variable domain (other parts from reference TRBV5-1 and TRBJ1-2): KAGVTQTPRYLIKTRGQQVTLSCSPISGHRSVSWYQQTPGQGLQFLFEYFSETQRNKGNFPGRFSGRQFSNSRSEMNVSTLELGDSALYLCASSLEWGVVNYGYTFGSGTRLTVV.

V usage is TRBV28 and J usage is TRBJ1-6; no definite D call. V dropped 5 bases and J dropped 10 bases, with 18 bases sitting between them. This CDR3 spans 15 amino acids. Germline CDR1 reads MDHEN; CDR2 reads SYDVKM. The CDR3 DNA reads TGTGCCAGCAGTCTAGGCACCCTTGGAGGATCACCCCTCCACTTT. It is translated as CASSLGTLGGSPLHF. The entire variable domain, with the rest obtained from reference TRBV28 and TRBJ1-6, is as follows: DVKVTQSSRYLVKRTGEKVFLECVQDMDHENMFWYRQDPGLGLRLIYFSYDVKMKEKGDIPEGYSVSREKKERFSLILESASTNQTSMYLCASSLGTLGGSPLHFGNGTRLTVT.